These 30 T cell receptor beta chains originate from one sample sequenced in a study of shared clonotypes between healthy human individuals. Assay: immunoSEQ multiplex PCR; the TCRdb copy retains only in-frame clones and omits some. The sample contains a few hundred thousand clones, around 80% of which appear only once. The sample consisted of PBMCs. These TCRs come from a woman aged 40 to 50 in good health. Some clones in this sample may be carry-over from other donors' samples.

This chain connects TRBV15 to TRBJ1-1, with unresolved D. Deletions cut 2 bases from V and 5 bases from J, with 6 bases between. Per the germline V gene, CDR1 is LNHNV and CDR2 is YYDKDF (reference sequence). The CDR3 runs 12 residues. CDR3 sequence: CATSRSMTEAFF. CDR3 nucleotide sequence: TGTGCCACCAGCAGATCGATGACTGAAGCTTTCTTT.

This rearrangement joins TRBV7-9 to TRBJ2-3; D uncertain. V was trimmed by 5 bases and J by 0 bases, leaving 9 bases between them. CDR1 and CDR2 (germline): SEHNR, FQNEAQ (reference sequence). The length of the CDR3 is 14 residues. The DNA for the CDR3 is TGTGCCAGCAGCAGAGGCCCTAGCACAGATACGCAGTATTTT. It is translated as CASSRGPSTDTQYF.

This clone was seen only a few times. The rearrangement links TRBV30 to TRBJ1-5; D is ambiguous. This CDR3 comprises 14 residues. V shed 0 bases and J shed 0 bases, with 6 bases lying between them. The germline V gene has CDR1 GTSNPN and CDR2 SVGIG (reference sequence). CDR3 coding DNA: TGTGCCTGGAGTGTGGGCAGTAGCAATCAGCCCCAGCATTTT. Protein sequence: CAWSVGSSNQPQHF.

This clone was picked up many times. The V gene is TRBV28, the J gene TRBJ2-3; 13 bases match TRBD2. V dropped 5 bases and J dropped 4; count of bases not matched to a gene: 21. CDR3 length: 21 amino acids. Germline assignment: CDR1 MDHEN and CDR2 SYDVKM. The CDR3 sequence is CASSPRRGIRGLAGVADTQYF. DNA for the CDR3: TGTGCCAGCAGTCCTCGTAGGGGTATTCGAGGACTAGCGGGAGTCGCAGATACGCAGTATTTT.

The gene calls are TRBV9 and TRBJ2-2, with no clear D. Per germline, CDR1 SGDLS and CDR2 YYNGEE. The CDR3 is 17 residues long. V dropped 0 bases and J dropped 0 bases, with 12 bases sitting between them. DNA of the CDR3: TGTGCCAGCAGCGTAGACCCCCGAAGGGCGAACACCGGGGAGCTGTTTTTT. Residues: CASSVDPRRANTGELFF.

This clone was counted many times. The J gene is TRBJ1-4, the V gene TRBV2, with D maybe TRBD1 (5 bases). The CDR3 is made up of 15 amino acids. Germline V gene data show CDR1 as SNHLY and CDR2 as FYNNEI. Trimming took off 6 bases at V and 0 bases at J, with 11 bases between the two ends. CDR3 in amino acids: CASRGGFATNEKLFF. The CDR3 DNA reads TGTGCCAGCAGGGGGGGATTCGCAACTAATGAAAAACTGTTTTTT.

The V call is TRBV5-1, the J call TRBJ2-5; D gene unclear. This CDR3 contains 13 residues. In germline, CDR1 is SGHRS, CDR2 YFSETQ. The V end lost 3 bases, the J end lost 1 base, and 7 bases lay between the germline ends. CDR3 sequence: CASSSRAQETQYF. CDR3 DNA: TGCGCCAGCAGCTCCCGGGCCCAAGAGACCCAGTACTTC.

The CDR3 reads CASSLGVERTDTQYF. The CDR3 nucleotides read TGCGCCAGCAGCTTGGGGGTAGAGCGAACAGATACGCAGTATTTT. The chain recombines TRBV5-1 with TRBJ2-3; D gene uncertain. CDR1 SGHRS and CDR2 YFSETQ come from the germline V gene. The V and J ends lost 0 bases and 3 bases respectively, with 11 bases between them. This CDR3 contains 15 residues.

Notes on this clone: A far larger clone is one base from this, pointing to a likely read error. Other DNA sequences within the sample encode an identical CDR3. The chain combines TRBV18 with TRBJ1-1; D possibly corresponds to TRBD1 (6 bases). This CDR3 is built from 18 residues. Per germline, CDR1 KGHSH and CDR2 LQKENI. The CDR3 DNA sequence: TGTGCTAGCTCACCCTCCGGGGGGCCCGAGGGACCGAACACTGAAGCTTTCTTT. Translating gives CASSPSGGPEGPNTEAFF.

The chain employs TRBV5-1 and TRBJ2-3, with D tentatively TRBD2 (5 bases). The V and J ends lost 5 bases and 1 base respectively, with 11 bases between them. This CDR3 is built from 14 residues. CDR1 is SGHRS, CDR2 YFSETQ, per germline. The CDR3 reads CASRAGGGTDTQYF. The CDR3 bases are TGCGCCAGCAGGGCGGGCGGAGGCACAGATACGCAGTATTTT.

CDR3 nucleotide sequence: TGTGCCAGCAGCTACCCAACACTAGGGGGTGAGCAGTTCTTC. It codes for CASSYPTLGGEQFF. The genes are TRBV13 and TRBJ2-1; a weak D match, TRBD1 (6 bases). V lost 4 bases and J lost 9, with 16 bases in between. The CDR3 is 14 residues long. The V gene's germline CDR1 is PRHDT and CDR2 FYEKMQ (reference sequence).

The CDR3 region is CASSPPGLAGGLRNEQFF. CDR3 sequence (DNA): TGTGCCAGCAGTCCCCCAGGACTAGCGGGAGGGTTACGGAATGAGCAGTTCTTC. The chain employs TRBV28 and TRBJ2-1, with 15 bases identical to TRBD2. J lost 7 bases, V lost 5 bases, and 12 bases had no gene match. Germline V gene sequence: CDR1 MDHEN, CDR2 SYDVKM. This CDR3 is built from 18 residues.

The J gene is TRBJ1-1, the V gene TRBV5-6; perhaps TRBD1 as D (6 bases). V was cut by 6 bases and J by 1 base, with 19 bases left in between. The germline V gene has CDR1 SGHDT and CDR2 YYEEEE. The CDR3 contains 16 residues. Here the CDR3 reads CASNVYDRRPNTEAFF. CDR3 DNA sequence: TGTGCCAGCAACGTATACGACAGGCGCCCGAACACTGAAGCTTTCTTT.

This clone was recorded only once. The chain carries TRBV7-2 and TRBJ2-5; 13 nucleotides match TRBD2. V gave up 2 bases and J gave up 1 base; unmatched junction bases: 4. Germline lookup yields CDR1 SGHTA and CDR2 FQGNSA. The CDR3 is 17 amino acids. Here the CDR3 reads CASSLTSGRAVQETQYF. The CDR3 DNA sequence: TGTGCCAGCAGCTTAACTAGCGGGAGGGCCGTCCAAGAGACCCAGTACTTC.

In this sample, this clone turned up many times. This chain connects TRBV6-4 to TRBJ2-1; D ambiguous. Germline V CDR1 and CDR2: MRHNA, SNTAGT. This CDR3 spans 16 amino acids. Trimming removed 3 bases at V and 0 bases at J, with 12 bases between. The CDR3 spells CASSESVDRSYNEQFF. The CDR3 DNA follows: TGTGCCAGCAGTGAATCCGTCGATCGCTCCTACAATGAGCAGTTCTTC.

A remark on this clone: Other DNA sequences from this sample encode an identical CDR3 as well. V and J are TRBV9 and TRBJ2-7, with D possibly TRBD1 on 5 matching bases. There are 13 residues in the CDR3. The germline CDR1 and CDR2 sequences are SGDLS and YYNGEE. Trimming took off 4 bases at V and 0 bases at J, with 8 bases between the two ends. The CDR3 protein is CASSPQGSYEQYF. Written as DNA, the CDR3 is TGTGCCAGCAGCCCCCAGGGCTCCTACGAGCAGTACTTC.

The chain recombines TRBV6-5 with TRBJ2-6; 7 bases align to TRBD1. Germline trimming cut 6 bases from V and 2 bases from J; bases unmatched to any gene: 4. The germline V gene encodes CDR1 MNHEY and CDR2 SVGAGI. The CDR3 is 15 residues long. Written as DNA, the CDR3 is TGTGCCAGCAGCGAACAGGGGACTGGGGCCAACGTCCTGACTTTC. It specifies CASSEQGTGANVLTF.

The chain couples TRBV15 to TRBJ1-2, with TRBD1 identical over 9 bases. The germline V gene has CDR1 LNHNV and CDR2 YYDKDF (reference sequence). The CDR3 is 12 residues long. Trimming took 6 bases from V and 7 from J; bases not matched to a gene: 3. The CDR3: CATRKDRGGYTF. CDR3 sequence (DNA): TGTGCCACCAGGAAGGACAGGGGTGGCTACACCTTC.

This chain links TRBV27 with TRBJ2-7, with 9 bases lining up with TRBD1. Per the germline V gene, CDR1 is MNHEY and CDR2 is SMNVEV (reference sequence). Trimming at V came to 6 bases and at J to 3 bases, leaving 12 bases not matched to a gene. CDR3 length equals 16 residues. CDR3 sequence: CASRRNGQGWVYEQYF. The CDR3 DNA reads as TGTGCCAGCAGACGAAACGGACAGGGGTGGGTCTACGAGCAGTACTTC.

The CDR3 region has the DNA TGTGCCACCAGCAGAGCTGGGGCAGCGGGGCTTGCGGATACGCAGTATTTT. Its translation is CATSRAGAAGLADTQYF. This sequence joins TRBV15 and TRBJ2-3; TRBD2 matches at 7 bases. J was trimmed by 6 bases and V by 1 base; bases with no gene match: 13. Germline lookup yields CDR1 LNHNV and CDR2 YYDKDF (reference sequence). The CDR3 is 17 residues long.

V usage is TRBV10-3 and J usage is TRBJ1-5, with D possibly being TRBD1 (5 bases). Germline V gives CDR1 ENHRY, CDR2 SYGVKD. The V and J ends lost 4 bases and 7 bases respectively, with 11 bases between them. The CDR3 has 13 residues. The CDR3 sequence: CAISATGEQPQHF. The CDR3 nucleotides are TGTGCCATCAGTGCTACGGGGGAGCAGCCCCAGCATTTT.

CDR3 protein: CASSLTGVGEKLFF. Written as DNA, the CDR3 is TGTGCCAGCAGCTTAACAGGGGTGGGTGAAAAACTGTTTTTT. The chain links TRBV7-6 to TRBJ1-4; TRBD1 agrees at 7 bases. The germline V gene has CDR1 SGHVS and CDR2 FNYEAQ. The CDR3 sequence is 14 residues long. J gave up 7 bases and V 2 bases, and 4 bases lay outside the gene matches.

The V call is TRBV30, the J call TRBJ1-5; TRBD1 matches 7 bases. Per germline, CDR1 GTSNPN and CDR2 SVGIG (reference sequence). Trimming cost V 0 bases and J 0 bases; bases outside gene matches: 14. CDR3 size: 19 residues. The CDR3 bases are TGTGCCTGGAGTGTACTTCCTCCCGGGACAGCTTCTAGCAATCAGCCCCAGCATTTT. As protein: CAWSVLPPGTASSNQPQHF.

This chain links TRBV7-6 with TRBJ1-2; a possible D gene is TRBD1 (5 bases). Germline loops: CDR1 SGHVS, CDR2 FNYEAQ. This CDR3 is 16 amino acids long. V was cut by 0 bases and J by 0 bases, with 11 bases left in between. Here the CDR3 reads CASSLAEGSANYGYTF. Here the CDR3 DNA reads TGTGCCAGCAGCTTAGCGGAGGGGAGTGCTAACTATGGCTACACCTTC.

The chain is built from TRBV19 and TRBJ2-5; TRBD1 matches at 7 bases. Trimming removed 4 bases from V and 3 bases from J; junction bases left unmatched: 14. This CDR3 is built from 17 residues. Germline CDR1 reads LNHDA; CDR2 reads SQIVND (reference sequence). The CDR3 region has the DNA TGTGCCAGTAGTAATCCCAGGGGGACGGGTACCAAAGAGACCCAGTACTTC. This encodes CASSNPRGTGTKETQYF.

This chain connects TRBV2 to TRBJ1-4; maybe TRBD1 (5 bases). Germline V CDR1 and CDR2: SNHLY, FYNNEI. V lost 8 bases, J lost 3 bases, and 13 bases lay in between. The CDR3 covers 14 residues. This chain's CDR3 is CASGADTANEKLFF. In nucleotides, the CDR3 is TGTGCCAGCGGGGCGGACACAGCTAATGAAAAACTGTTTTTT.

V is TRBV5-4 and J is TRBJ2-5, with D uncertain. Germline CDR1 reads SGHNT; CDR2 reads YYREEE (reference sequence). V lost 3 bases and J lost 2, with 5 bases in between. This CDR3 contains 12 residues. The CDR3, as DNA: TGTGCCAGCAGCTCCCAGCAAGAGACCCAGTACTTC. It is translated as CASSSQQETQYF.

The CDR3 spells CAWGAGTAYNEQFF. CDR3 sequence (DNA): TGTGCCTGGGGAGCCGGGACAGCATACAATGAGCAGTTCTTC. The chain combines TRBV30 with TRBJ2-1, with TRBD1 matching over 7 bases. Germline lookup yields CDR1 GTSNPN and CDR2 SVGIG (reference sequence). V shed 5 bases, J shed 4 bases, and the junction held 8 bases outside the gene matches. This CDR3 has 14 residues. Full variable domain (rest looked up from reference TRBV30 and TRBJ2-1): SQTIHQWPATLVQPVGSPLSLECTVEGTSNPNLYWYRQAAGRGLQLLFYSVGIGQISSEVPQNLSASRPQDRQFILSSKKLLLSDSGFYLCAWGAGTAYNEQFFGPGTRLTVL.

The chain has TRBV5-1 and TRBJ2-3, with 11 positions matching TRBD2. The CDR3 contains 17 residues. Germline CDR1 reads SGHRS; CDR2 reads YFSETQ. The J segment lost 0 bases and the V segment lost 0 bases, leaving 3 bases of the junction unmatched. In DNA, the CDR3 is TGCGCCAGCAGCTTGGAGACTAGCGGGACGAGCACAGATACGCAGTATTTT. This encodes CASSLETSGTSTDTQYF. Drawing the rest from reference TRBV5-1 and TRBJ2-3, the complete variable domain is KAGVTQTPRYLIKTRGQQVTLSCSPISGHRSVSWYQQTPGQGLQFLFEYFSETQRNKGNFPGRFSGRQFSNSRSEMNVSTLELGDSALYLCASSLETSGTSTDTQYFGPGTRLTVL.

This chain links TRBV6-1 with TRBJ2-7, with TRBD1 matching 12 bases. This CDR3 is 15 amino acids long. The ends lost 0 bases at V and 10 bases at J; junction bases unmatched: 7. The germline CDR1 and CDR2 sequences are MNHNS and SASEGT. Written as DNA, the CDR3 is TGTGCCAGCAGTGAAGCGGGGGACAGGGGGCAAAATCAGTACTTC. This translates into CASSEAGDRGQNQYF.